Below, one TCR beta chain is given with its context. The CDR3 covers 13 residues. V was shortened by 3 bases and J by 6 bases, with 9 bases between the two germline ends. This sample is part of a study of blood T cell repertoires in COVID-19. Libraries were prepared by immunoSEQ multiplex PCR; TCRdb keeps only in-frame clonotypes and omits some of them. The sample lists around 130,000 clones; roughly four fifths were seen once. The rearrangement uses TRBV12-3 or TRBV12-4 and TRBJ2-1, with TRBD1 as a possible D gene (5 bases). The receptor was derived from an older woman with acute or convalescent COVID-19. What was sequenced was peripheral blood. The CDR3 region is CASSFRTSNEQFF. In DNA, the CDR3 is TGTGCCAGCAGTTTCAGGACATCCAATGAGCAGTTCTTC.